The 11 T cell receptor beta chains given below trace back to one sample, sequenced in a study of CD8 T cells in ankylosing spondylitis (dated by TCRdb to between 2016 and 2019). Antigen specificity for these receptors is unknown. The library came from 5' RACE. Instrument used: Illumina HiSeq 2500. The public reads were quality trimmed at Q25 with fastp and then assembled into clones with MiXCR by TCRdb, keeping productive beta chains. Duplicate CDR3 protein sequences are folded into a single record with the most common DNA and genes. The sample yields under 450,000 distinct CDR3 sequences; about 15% were counted once. In total, the top ten clones hold 1% of the sample. Points the paper makes about the study in general: A TCR beta motif made up of several highly homologous amino acid variants appeared to be characteristic of blood from ankylosing spondylitis patients.

Sequencing input: blood, either unsorted or a sorted T cell fraction (not recorded which). All receptors derive from a male donor with ankylosing spondylitis.

This chain links TRBV9 with TRBJ1-4; TRBD1 matches 9 bases. Germline-derived CDR1 and CDR2 are SGDLS and YYNGEE. This CDR3 spans 18 amino acids. Trimming removed 4 bases from V and 0 bases from J; junction bases left unmatched: 10. For the CDR3, the DNA is TGTGCCAGCAGCCCCCGGACAGGGGATGGGGCAACTAATGAAAAACTGTTTTTT. It codes for CASSPRTGDGATNEKLFF.

This sequence joins TRBV4-3 and TRBJ1-1; perhaps TRBD1 as D (5 bases). From germline, CDR1 is LGHNA and CDR2 YSLEER. This CDR3 has 18 amino acids. Trimming removed 1 base at V and 1 base at J, with 19 bases between. The CDR3 DNA follows: TGCGCCAGCAGCCAAGGCTATTCATTGGGGGGTAGGAACACTGAAGCTTTCTTT. Protein product: CASSQGYSLGGRNTEAFF.

The V gene is TRBV11-2, the J gene TRBJ2-7; D remains unclear. The CDR3 sequence is 14 residues long. The germline V and J ends were trimmed by 2 bases and 3 bases, with 11 bases remaining between them. Germline CDR1 and CDR2: SGHAT and FQNNGV. The CDR3 loop is CASSLFVRYYEQYF. CDR3 bases: TGTGCCAGCAGCTTATTTGTCAGATACTACGAGCAGTACTTC.

V and J are TRBV28 and TRBJ1-5; D unclear. CDR3 length: 16 amino acids. V was pared by 4 bases and J by 1 base, with 14 bases between. CDR1 is MDHEN and CDR2 is SYDVKM in the germline V gene. The CDR3 here is CASSSPTVLSNQPQHF. The CDR3 DNA reads as TGTGCCAGCAGTTCGCCGACGGTCCTAAGCAATCAGCCCCAGCATTTT.

This clonotype was counted between two and nine times. The V call is TRBV20-1, the J call TRBJ2-7, with 8 bases identical to TRBD1. The CDR3 covers 14 residues. V dropped 0 bases and J dropped 6; count of bases not matched to a gene: 7. Germline-derived CDR1 and CDR2 are DFQATT and SNEGSKA (reference sequence). The CDR3 loop is CSARDPATGGEQYF. The CDR3 coding sequence is TGCAGTGCTAGAGATCCAGCAACAGGGGGCGAGCAGTACTTC.

The chain couples TRBV4-3 to TRBJ1-2; TRBD1 matches at 7 bases. The germline CDR1 and CDR2 sequences are LGHNA and YSLEER. CDR3 length: 17 amino acids. Unmatched junction bases numbered 12, after V lost 0 bases and J lost 5 bases. The CDR3 region is CASSQEWSGGSGYGYTF. DNA for the CDR3: TGCGCCAGCAGCCAAGAGTGGTCAGGGGGGAGTGGTTATGGCTACACCTTC.

V and J are TRBV29-1 and TRBJ2-3; 16 positions match TRBD2. The V and J ends lost 7 bases and 3 bases, in that order; junction bases with no gene match: 10. The CDR3 spans 17 residues. Germline V CDR1 and CDR2: SQVTM, ANQGSEA. CDR3 coding DNA: TGCAGCGCTAGCGGGACTAGCGGGGGGGCCAGGACAGATACGCAGTATTTT. Translated: CSASGTSGGARTDTQYF.

This clonotype was counted a few times. The chain combines TRBV7-9 with TRBJ1-1, with TRBD1 matching over 9 bases. There are 17 residues in the CDR3. V lost 1 base to trimming and J lost 0 bases; unmatched junction nucleotides: 6. Germline V lookup: CDR1 SEHNR, CDR2 FQNEAQ (reference sequence). CDR3 coding DNA: TGTGCCAGCAGCTTAGGAGCGACAGGGGGGATGAACACTGAAGCTTTCTTT. This encodes CASSLGATGGMNTEAFF. The full variable domain, rest sourced from reference TRBV7-9 and TRBJ1-1, is DTGVSQNPRHKITKRGQNVTFRCDPISEHNRLYWYRQTLGQGPEFLTYFQNEAQLEKSRLLSDRFSAERPKGSFSTLEIQRTEQGDSAMYLCASSLGATGGMNTEAFFGQGTRLTVV.

This clonotype was seen only a few times. This CDR3 reads CASSTGGMNTEAFF. In DNA, the CDR3 is TGCGCCAGCAGCACAGGGGGGATGAACACTGAAGCTTTCTTT. The chain combines TRBV5-1 with TRBJ1-1; 8 nucleotides line up with TRBD1. CDR3 length: 14 residues. V lost 4 bases, J lost 0 bases, and 2 bases stayed unmatched. Germline assignment: CDR1 SGHRS and CDR2 YFSETQ. The whole variable domain, remainder taken from reference TRBV5-1 and TRBJ1-1, is KAGVTQTPRYLIKTRGQQVTLSCSPISGHRSVSWYQQTPGQGLQFLFEYFSETQRNKGNFPGRFSGRQFSNSRSEMNVSTLELGDSALYLCASSTGGMNTEAFFGQGTRLTVV.

This clonotype was seen only a few times. The V call is TRBV13, the J call TRBJ1-6; possible D gene TRBD1, 6 bases. CDR1 is PRHDT and CDR2 is FYEKMQ in the germline V gene (reference sequence). Trimming took 4 bases from V and 0 from J, leaving 13 bases between them. CDR3 length: 17 amino acids. DNA for the CDR3: TGTGCCAGCAGCTCCACTCTGGACAGCTCCTATAATTCACCCCTCCACTTT. Amino acids: CASSSTLDSSYNSPLHF. Full variable domain (rest looked up from reference TRBV13 and TRBJ1-6): AAGVIQSPRHLIKEKRETATLKCYPIPRHDTVYWYQQGPGQDPQFLISFYEKMQSDKGSIPDRFSAQQFSDYHSELNMSSLELGDSALYFCASSSTLDSSYNSPLHFGNGTRLTVT.

This chain connects TRBV4-2 to TRBJ2-1, with TRBD2 matching over 8 bases. The CDR3 length is 16 residues. CDR1 is LGHNA and CDR2 is YNFKEQ in the germline V gene. J lost 3 bases, V lost 6 bases, and 10 bases had no gene match. The CDR3 nucleotides read TGTGCCAGCAGGGAAAGGCTAGCGGGCAGCTACAATGAGCAGTTCTTC. This encodes CASRERLAGSYNEQFF.